The 22 T cell receptor beta chains in this list originate from one sample, sequenced in a study of T cells in Graves' hyperthyroidism and ophthalmopathy. TCR beta CDR3 region amplification was performed from RNA transcripts. HTBI primers were the set used in a first-round RT-PCR of the TCR CDR3. TCRdb re-analysed the multiplex PCR reads in MiXCR, keeping a single row per CDR3 protein. The sample lists 300,000 to 400,000 distinct CDR3 sequences, roughly 13% seen once, with 9.2% in the top ten. Source material: blood. The receptor source for this set is a woman aged 18-29 years with Graves' hyperthyroidism.

Notes on this clonotype: This may come from a read error, since a much larger clone is one base off. The rearrangement uses TRBV29-1 and TRBJ1-2; D is unresolved. V gave up 5 bases and J gave up 7 bases, with 20 bases separating them. Germline-derived CDR1 and CDR2 are SQVTM and ANQGSEA. CDR3 length: 14 amino acids. In nucleotides, the CDR3 is TGCAGCGTTATGGAGTACACCCCCTGGGTTGGCTACACCTTC. Translation: CSVMEYTPWVGYTF. Full variable domain (outside the CDR3, taken from reference TRBV29-1 and TRBJ1-2): SAVISQKPSRDICQRGTSLTIQCQVDSQVTMMFWYRQQPGQSLTLIATANQGSEATYESGFVIDKFPISRPNLTFSTLTVSNMSPEDSSIYLCSVMEYTPWVGYTFGSGTRLTVV.

This clonotype was detected only a few times. The chain employs TRBV5-5 and TRBJ1-1; TRBD1 matches at 7 bases. J was trimmed by 3 bases and V by 4 bases; bases with no gene match: 6. This CDR3 is 14 amino acids long. Germline CDR1 reads SGHKS; CDR2 reads YYEKEE (reference sequence). The CDR3 sequence is CASSPNRGDTEAFF. CDR3 DNA: TGTGCCAGCAGCCCCAACAGGGGAGACACTGAAGCTTTCTTT.

This clonotype was seen repeatedly, ten times or more. This chain uses TRBV7-8 with TRBJ2-7; 12 bases match TRBD2. V shed 5 bases, J shed 8 bases, and the junction held 13 bases outside the gene matches. CDR1 and CDR2 from the germline V gene are SGHVS and FQNEAQ. This CDR3 comprises 16 residues. The CDR3 reads CASSTRTSGIFGKQYF. As DNA, the CDR3 is TGTGCCAGCAGCACCAGGACTAGCGGGATCTTCGGAAAGCAGTACTTC.

This clonotype came up many times. The chain combines TRBV20-1 with TRBJ2-3; 7 nucleotides agree with TRBD1. Germline loops: CDR1 DFQATT, CDR2 SNEGSKA (reference sequence). The CDR3 totals 17 residues. V lost 2 bases, J lost 6 bases, and 17 bases stayed unmatched. The CDR3 coding sequence is TGCAGTGCTAGACGAGGGGGCGGCTTGAGAGACTCCGATACGCAGTATTTT. Amino acid sequence: CSARRGGGLRDSDTQYF.

The chain combines TRBV20-1 with TRBJ2-1; D not certain. CDR3 length equals 14 residues. The V and J ends lost 5 bases and 2 bases respectively, with 13 bases between them. Per germline, CDR1 DFQATT and CDR2 SNEGSKA (reference sequence). CDR3 in amino acids: CSASPPPPYNEQFF. The CDR3 DNA sequence: TGCAGTGCTTCCCCTCCTCCCCCCTACAATGAGCAGTTCTTC.

This clonotype was counted ten times or more. J is TRBJ2-1 and V is TRBV9; perhaps TRBD1 as D (6 bases). The length of the CDR3 is 16 residues. V was cut by 0 bases and J by 7 bases, with 17 bases left in between. In germline, CDR1 is SGDLS, CDR2 YYNGEE. This CDR3 reads CASSVEDRTVGNEQFF. For the CDR3, the DNA is TGTGCCAGCAGCGTAGAAGACAGGACCGTGGGTAATGAGCAGTTCTTC.

This clonotype occurred a few times. This chain connects TRBV7-3 to TRBJ2-1; D remains unclear. Trimming removed 3 bases from V and 4 bases from J, with 10 bases in between. Per germline, CDR1 SGHTA and CDR2 FQGTGA. The CDR3 has 14 amino acids. Here the CDR3 reads CASSLGLSYNEQFF. CDR3 bases: TGTGCCAGCAGCTTGGGCCTATCTTACAATGAGCAGTTCTTC.

This clonotype has ten or more counts. V gene TRBV6-2 or TRBV6-3 combines with J gene TRBJ2-7; D gene uncertain. The V gene's germline CDR1 is MNHEY and CDR2 SVGEGT. The CDR3 contains 13 residues. The V end lost 2 bases, the J end lost 2 bases, and 7 bases lay between the germline ends. DNA of the CDR3: TGTGCCAGCAGTTACGGTGAGGCCTACGAGCAGTACTTC. It yields the protein CASSYGEAYEQYF.

This clonotype showed up many times. The J gene is TRBJ2-1, the V gene TRBV20-1; D unclear. Trimming removed 3 bases at V and 8 bases at J, with 20 bases between. This CDR3 spans 15 amino acids. Germline V lookup: CDR1 DFQATT, CDR2 SNEGSKA (reference sequence). The CDR3 here is CSARIPAGRAHEQFF. CDR3 nucleotides: TGCAGTGCTAGGATTCCGGCAGGCCGGGCCCATGAGCAGTTCTTC.

The chain links TRBV28 to TRBJ2-7; 8 positions match TRBD2. Losses at the gene ends were 7 bases for V and 4 bases for J; bases not matched to a gene: 6. Germline-derived CDR1 and CDR2 are MDHEN and SYDVKM. This CDR3 contains 13 residues. This CDR3 reads CASMWRGAYEQYF. The CDR3 DNA reads TGTGCCAGCATGTGGCGGGGGGCTTACGAGCAGTACTTC.

This clonotype was observed a few times. Here the CDR3 reads CASSSDRGESQETQYF. CDR3 DNA sequence: TGCGCCAGCAGCTCAGACAGGGGGGAATCCCAAGAGACCCAGTACTTC. The chain is built from TRBV5-1 and TRBJ2-5, with TRBD1 identical over 9 bases. Germline values: CDR1 SGHRS, CDR2 YFSETQ. V dropped 3 bases and J dropped 1; count of bases not matched to a gene: 7. The CDR3 is 16 amino acids.

There are many counts of this clonotype. This sequence joins TRBV29-1 and TRBJ1-1; the D is unclear. Germline-derived CDR1 and CDR2 are SQVTM and ANQGSEA. Trimming cost V 8 bases and J 0 bases, with 10 bases left between them. This CDR3 has 12 residues. The DNA for the CDR3 is TGCAGCTCAAGAGAACTGAACACTGAAGCTTTCTTT. Protein sequence: CSSRELNTEAFF.

This clonotype was detected many times. The rearrangement links TRBV6-1 to TRBJ2-7; 8 bases align to TRBD2. The CDR3 is 16 residues long. Per the germline V gene, CDR1 is MNHNS and CDR2 is SASEGT. V lost 4 bases, J lost 2 bases, and 10 bases stayed unmatched. CDR3 loop: CASSGGSGRGPYEQYF. CDR3 coding DNA: TGTGCCAGCAGTGGGGGATCCGGGAGGGGACCCTACGAGCAGTACTTC.

The rearrangement links TRBV28 to TRBJ2-3, with TRBD2 identical over 16 bases. The CDR3 sequence is 18 residues long. V shed 4 bases and J 6 bases; nucleotides not matched to a gene: 10. Germline V gene lookup returns CDR1 MDHEN and CDR2 SYDVKM. CDR3 sequence reads: CASSSPGTSGRVFDTQYF. CDR3 nucleotides: TGTGCCAGCAGTTCCCCCGGGACTAGCGGGAGGGTTTTCGATACGCAGTATTTT.

The chain uses TRBV9 and TRBJ2-2, with unresolved D. The germline V and J ends were trimmed by 4 bases and 0 bases, with 10 bases remaining between them. Germline CDR1 reads SGDLS; CDR2 reads YYNGEE. The CDR3 runs 15 residues. The CDR3 loop is CASSPMNTNTGELFF. In DNA, the CDR3 is TGTGCCAGCAGCCCGATGAATACGAACACCGGGGAGCTGTTTTTT. Using reference TRBV9 and TRBJ2-2 for the parts outside the CDR3, the full variable domain is DSGVTQTPKHLITATGQRVTLRCSPRSGDLSVYWYQQSLDQGLQFLIQYYNGEERAKGNILERFSAQQFPDLHSELNLSSLELGDSALYFCASSPMNTNTGELFFGEGSRLTVL.

The chain carries TRBV7-8 and TRBJ2-6; possible D gene TRBD2, 6 bases. The CDR3 runs 16 residues. V dropped 3 bases and J dropped 4 bases, with 13 bases sitting between them. Germline CDR1 reads SGHVS; CDR2 reads FQNEAQ. The CDR3 region has the DNA TGTGCCAGCAGCTTTCCGGGACTGACGGGGGCCAACGTCCTGACTTTC. This encodes CASSFPGLTGANVLTF.

V gene TRBV4-1 combines with J gene TRBJ2-2, with a possible D match to TRBD1 (7 bases). Trimming stripped 0 bases from V and 7 bases from J, with 18 bases between. This CDR3 comprises 17 residues. Germline V CDR1 and CDR2: MGHRA, YSYEKL. CDR3 in amino acids: CASSQDRGQRAVGELFF. CDR3 DNA sequence: TGCGCCAGCAGCCAAGATAGGGGGCAGCGGGCGGTCGGGGAGCTGTTTTTT.

This clonotype was detected ten times or more. DNA of the CDR3: TGCAGTGCTAGACCGGGACAGAGCTTCTATAATTCACCCCTCCACTTT. This encodes CSARPGQSFYNSPLHF. The rearrangement uses TRBV20-1 and TRBJ1-6; TRBD1 matches 7 bases. Germline trimming cut 2 bases from V and 3 bases from J; bases unmatched to any gene: 7. Germline-derived CDR1 and CDR2 are DFQATT and SNEGSKA (reference sequence). The CDR3 contains 16 residues.

The chain is built from TRBV5-1 and TRBJ1-5; 10 bases match TRBD1. V dropped 1 base and J dropped 2; count of bases not matched to a gene: 21. The CDR3 is 22 residues long. Per the germline V gene, CDR1 is SGHRS and CDR2 is YFSETQ. CDR3 residues: CASSLYRGDRGYRLGRNQPQHF. In DNA form, the CDR3 reads TGCGCCAGCAGCTTGTATCGGGGGGACAGGGGCTATAGGCTAGGTCGCAATCAGCCCCAGCATTTT. The entire variable domain, with the rest obtained from reference TRBV5-1 and TRBJ1-5, is as follows: KAGVTQTPRYLIKTRGQQVTLSCSPISGHRSVSWYQQTPGQGLQFLFEYFSETQRNKGNFPGRFSGRQFSNSRSEMNVSTLELGDSALYLCASSLYRGDRGYRLGRNQPQHFGDGTRLSIL.

This clonotype was seen ten or more times. V usage is TRBV18 and J usage is TRBJ2-7; no clear D gene. CDR1 and CDR2 (germline): KGHSH, LQKENI. V was shortened by 3 bases and J by 2 bases, with 11 bases between the two germline ends. The CDR3 contains 14 residues. CDR3 nucleotide sequence: TGTGCCAGCTCACCCGGAAGGGTACCCTACGAGCAGTACTTC. As protein: CASSPGRVPYEQYF.

This clonotype was observed many times. The chain links TRBV2 to TRBJ1-5; D unresolved. V lost 3 bases to trimming and J lost 0 bases, with 9 bases between them. This CDR3 has 15 residues. Germline CDR1 SNHLY, CDR2 FYNNEI. The CDR3, as DNA: TGTGCCAGCAGTGACAGGACGATTAGCAATCAGCCCCAGCATTTT. It yields the protein CASSDRTISNQPQHF.

This clonotype was picked up many times. The chain joins TRBV19 to TRBJ2-1; D is possibly TRBD2 (6 bases). This CDR3 spans 16 amino acids. Germline values: CDR1 LNHDA, CDR2 SQIVND (reference sequence). V was pared by 1 base and J by 6 bases, with 16 bases between. CDR3 protein: CASSIAALASINEQFF. In nucleotides, the CDR3 is TGTGCCAGTAGTATAGCGGCCCTAGCGAGTATCAATGAGCAGTTCTTC.